The 27 T cell receptor beta chains reported below all come from one sample, sequenced in a study of control samples from healthy donors and cancer patients. Generated by immunoSEQ multiplex PCR, the TCRdb table keeps only in-frame clones and is missing some. This table has about 52,000 clones, 85% to 95% appearing once. Input material: blood. Receptor source: a man aged 25-40 years in good health.

V usage is TRBV7-6 and J usage is TRBJ2-7, with no clear D. CDR1 and CDR2 from the germline V gene are SGHVS and FNYEAQ. The CDR3 spans 17 residues. V shed 4 bases and J shed 1 base, with 20 bases lying between them. CDR3 protein: CASSSRFGRKRSYEQYF. CDR3 coding DNA: TGTGCCAGCAGCTCCCGCTTTGGAAGGAAAAGATCCTACGAGCAGTACTTC.

This clone has a single count. The CDR3 spells CASSQDTGRYNQPQHF. The CDR3 region has the DNA TGTGCCAGCAGCCAAGATACAGGGAGGTACAATCAGCCCCAGCATTTT. The rearrangement links TRBV3-1 (or the pseudogene TRBV3-2) to TRBJ1-5; a possible D gene is TRBD1 (6 bases). Germline values: CDR1 LGHDT, CDR2 YNNKEL (reference sequence). CDR3 length: 16 residues. V lost 0 bases and J lost 3, with 12 bases in between.

This chain joins TRBV5-1 and TRBJ2-7; D possibly matches TRBD1 or TRBD2 (6 bases each). Germline V CDR1 and CDR2: SGHRS, YFSETQ. The CDR3 contains 14 residues. V was shortened by 6 bases and J by 2 bases, with 15 bases between the two germline ends. Written as DNA, the CDR3 is TGCGCCAGCACCCAACGGGGGCTGACCTACGAGCAGTACTTC. Its translation: CASTQRGLTYEQYF.

V usage is TRBV14 and J usage is TRBJ2-7, with no clear D. Germline lookup yields CDR1 SGHDN and CDR2 FVKESK. CDR3 length equals 13 residues. V gave up 3 bases and J gave up 3 bases, with 9 bases separating them. For the CDR3, the DNA is TGTGCCAGCAGCCAGGAACAGTTCTACGAGCAGTACTTC. Translating it yields CASSQEQFYEQYF. Full variable domain (missing parts from reference TRBV14 and TRBJ2-7): EAGVTQFPSHSVIEKGQTVTLRCDPISGHDNLYWYRRVMGKEIKFLLHFVKESKQDESGMPNNRFLAERTGGTYSTLKVQPAELEDSGVYFCASSQEQFYEQYFGPGTRLTVT.

The genes are TRBV30 and TRBJ2-1; 11 bases match TRBD2. J lost 1 base, V lost 3 bases, and 5 bases had no gene match. This CDR3 contains 16 residues. CDR1 is GTSNPN and CDR2 is SVGIG in the germline V gene (reference sequence). Written as DNA, the CDR3 is TGTGCCTGGAGGTTGGGACTAGCGGTTTCCTACAATGAGCAGTTCTTC. Its protein product is CAWRLGLAVSYNEQFF.

This clone was seen only once. The chain is built from TRBV10-3 and TRBJ1-1; TRBD1 aligns across 7 bases. Germline CDR1 is ENHRY and CDR2 is SYGVKD. The length of the CDR3 is 16 residues. Germline trimming cut 5 bases from V and 1 base from J; bases unmatched to any gene: 10. The DNA of the CDR3 is TGTGCCATCAGTAGGGTTTCATGGACAGGGAACACTGAAGCTTTCTTT. Protein: CAISRVSWTGNTEAFF.

V usage is TRBV10-3 and J usage is TRBJ1-6, with no clear D. With 7 bases removed from V and 7 bases from J, the gap between germline ends came to 11 bases. Germline lookup yields CDR1 ENHRY and CDR2 SYGVKD. CDR3 length equals 13 residues. DNA for the CDR3: TGTGCCATCACCACCAATCGGAATTCACCCCTCCACTTT. It translates to CAITTNRNSPLHF.

J is TRBJ2-2 and V is TRBV4-2; 7 nucleotides line up with TRBD1. This CDR3 has 15 residues. Germline CDR1 and CDR2: LGHNA and YNFKEQ. Trimming cost V 3 bases and J 1 base; bases outside gene matches: 2. The CDR3 is CASSQDRMNTGELFF. The CDR3 DNA sequence: TGTGCCAGCAGCCAGGACAGGATGAACACCGGGGAGCTGTTTTTT.

The gene calls are TRBV6-5 and TRBJ2-7, with 9 bases identical to TRBD2. Germline trimming cut 4 bases from V and 7 bases from J; bases unmatched to any gene: 8. The CDR3 runs to 14 residues. The germline V gene encodes CDR1 MNHEY and CDR2 SVGAGI. The CDR3 sequence: CASSFRGRAEEQYF. The CDR3 DNA follows: TGTGCCAGCAGTTTTCGCGGGAGGGCTGAAGAGCAGTACTTC.

The chain uses TRBV10-3 and TRBJ1-2; no clear D gene. V dropped 0 bases and J dropped 8 bases, with 16 bases sitting between them. The CDR3 is made up of 15 amino acids. Germline CDR1 reads ENHRY; CDR2 reads SYGVKD. This chain's CDR3 is CAISESIRASQGYTF. CDR3 DNA sequence: TGTGCCATCAGTGAGTCGATACGGGCCTCTCAGGGCTACACCTTC.

The rearrangement uses TRBV11-3 and TRBJ2-5, with TRBD1 matching over 9 bases. V lost 6 bases and J lost 4; bases outside the gene matches: 9. In germline, CDR1 is SGHNT, CDR2 YENEEA. CDR3 length equals 15 residues. The CDR3 loop reads CASSSNRGQGETQYF. CDR3 coding DNA: TGTGCCAGCAGTTCGAACAGGGGGCAAGGAGAGACCCAGTACTTC. Together with reference TRBV11-3 and TRBJ2-5, the CDR3 gives the full variable domain: EAGVVQSPRYKIIEKKQPVAFWCNPISGHNTLYWYLQNLGQGPELLIRYENEEAVDDSQLPKDRFSAERLKGVDSTLKIQPAELGDSAVYLCASSSNRGQGETQYFGPGTRLLVL.

The rearrangement links TRBV12-3 or TRBV12-4 to TRBJ2-1; a possible D gene is TRBD2 (5 bases). Trimming shortened V by 8 bases and J by 5 bases, and 10 bases separated the two germline ends. The CDR3 has 12 residues. Here the CDR3 DNA reads TGTGCCAGCTCCCCAGCGGACAATGAGCAGTTCTTC. This translates into CASSPADNEQFF.

The gene calls are TRBV7-8 and TRBJ1-6, with 10 bases identical to TRBD1. The CDR3 runs 14 residues. Germline V gene data show CDR1 as SGHVS and CDR2 as FQNEAQ. The trim removed 5 bases at V and 10 bases at J, leaving 5 bases unmatched. CDR3 amino acids: CASSTGTGVSPLHF. The CDR3 nucleotides read TGTGCCAGCAGCACCGGGACAGGGGTCTCACCCCTCCACTTT.

The V gene is TRBV11-1, the J gene TRBJ2-7; D is possibly TRBD1 (6 bases). V was trimmed by 5 bases and J by 7 bases, leaving 12 bases between them. There are 12 residues in the CDR3. The germline gives CDR1 SGHAT, CDR2 FQDESV (reference sequence). CDR3: CASSLGTFEQYF. The CDR3 coding sequence is TGTGCCAGCAGCCTGGGGACATTTGAGCAGTACTTC.

J is TRBJ1-6 and V is TRBV6-1; D uncertain. Germline V gene sequence: CDR1 MNHNS, CDR2 SASEGT. The CDR3 covers 16 residues. The V gene lost 0 bases and the J gene lost 3 bases, with 9 bases spanning the gap. Written as DNA, the CDR3 is TGTGCCAGCAGTGAAGCGAAAACAGTCTATAATTCACCCCTCCACTTT. Translating gives CASSEAKTVYNSPLHF.

The chain joins TRBV5-4 to TRBJ2-3; D may be TRBD1 or TRBD2 (6 bases each). This CDR3 spans 17 amino acids. The V gene's germline CDR1 is SGHNT and CDR2 YYREEE (reference sequence). V was pared by 2 bases and J by 3 bases, with 19 bases between. CDR3 in DNA: TGTGCCAGCAGCTTTAGGGGGTTAGGGGCGGGGACAGATACGCAGTATTTT. Encoded protein: CASSFRGLGAGTDTQYF.

This rearrangement joins TRBV6-2 or TRBV6-3 to TRBJ2-7; 7 bases match TRBD1. With 5 bases clipped from V and 6 bases from J, the junction kept 13 bases outside the gene matches. CDR3 length: 15 residues. The germline CDR1 and CDR2 sequences are MNHEY and SVGEGT. In DNA form, the CDR3 reads TGTGCCAGCAGTCGCCGACAGGGCCTATTGGGCGAGCAGTACTTC. Translated, it gives CASSRRQGLLGEQYF.

The chain has TRBV6-1 and TRBJ2-3, with unresolved D. The length of the CDR3 is 14 residues. Deletions cut 1 base from V and 5 bases from J, with 10 bases between. From germline, CDR1 is MNHNS and CDR2 SASEGT. The CDR3 is CASSEGPAIDTQYF. The CDR3 DNA is TGTGCCAGCAGTGAAGGGCCGGCGATAGATACGCAGTATTTT.

The gene calls are TRBV4-1 and TRBJ2-7, with a possible D match to TRBD2 (5 bases). The length of the CDR3 is 18 residues. The germline CDR1 and CDR2 sequences are MGHRA and YSYEKL. Trimming shortened V by 1 base and J by 3 bases, and 22 bases separated the two germline ends. The CDR3: CASSQAIPTRYAVYEQYF. The DNA of the CDR3 is TGCGCCAGCAGCCAAGCCATCCCCACTAGGTACGCAGTCTACGAGCAGTACTTC.

J is TRBJ1-1 and V is TRBV20-1; D call uncertain. The CDR3 has 11 amino acids. CDR1 DFQATT and CDR2 SNEGSKA come from the germline V gene (reference sequence). V lost 2 bases and J lost 9, with 10 bases in between. The CDR3 sequence is CSARKERKAFF. Written as DNA, the CDR3 is TGCAGTGCTAGAAAGGAGAGGAAAGCTTTCTTT.

V is TRBV28 and J is TRBJ2-7, with D possibly TRBD2 on 6 matching bases. This CDR3 comprises 14 residues. Germline V gene sequence: CDR1 MDHEN, CDR2 SYDVKM. V was cut by 3 bases and J by 3 bases, with 12 bases left in between. CDR3 sequence (DNA): TGTGCCAGCAGTTTCGGCGGGGAACTCTACGAGCAGTACTTC. Residues: CASSFGGELYEQYF.

This rearrangement joins TRBV3-1 (or the pseudogene TRBV3-2) to TRBJ1-1; the D gene is possibly TRBD1 (5 bases). Germline V gene sequence: CDR1 LGHDT, CDR2 YNNKEL (reference sequence). V dropped 3 bases and J dropped 4 bases, with 15 bases sitting between them. The CDR3 consists of 15 residues. The CDR3 region is CASSHFDRGSTEAFF. CDR3 bases: TGTGCCAGCAGCCATTTTGATAGGGGTAGCACTGAAGCTTTCTTT.

This chain connects TRBV5-1 to TRBJ2-7, with D uncertain. The CDR3 is made up of 14 amino acids. In germline, CDR1 is SGHRS, CDR2 YFSETQ. Trimming took 0 bases from V and 5 from J, leaving 12 bases between them. CDR3 in amino acids: CASSLDAGTDEQYF. DNA for the CDR3: TGCGCCAGCAGCTTGGACGCAGGTACGGACGAGCAGTACTTC.

The chain recombines TRBV6-1 with TRBJ2-3; 12 bases are shared with TRBD2. The CDR3 sequence is 15 residues long. The germline gives CDR1 MNHNS, CDR2 SASEGT. Trimming at V came to 3 bases and at J to 4 bases, leaving 2 bases not matched to a gene. This CDR3 is CASSDLAGGPDTQYF. Here the CDR3 DNA reads TGTGCCAGCAGTGACCTAGCGGGAGGGCCAGATACGCAGTATTTT.

The chain recombines TRBV6-6 with TRBJ1-2; a weak D match, TRBD1 (6 bases). V was trimmed by 5 bases and J by 6 bases, leaving 19 bases between them. The CDR3 contains 15 residues. Germline assignment: CDR1 MNHNY and CDR2 SVGAGI (reference sequence). CDR3: CASSLSGARRNGYTF. The CDR3 nucleotides are TGTGCCAGCAGTCTTTCGGGGGCGCGGAGGAATGGCTACACCTTC.

The chain recombines TRBV9 with TRBJ2-2; 7 bases fit TRBD2. Germline V lookup: CDR1 SGDLS, CDR2 YYNGEE. V shed 1 base, J shed 7 bases, and the junction held 4 bases outside the gene matches. The CDR3 sequence is 14 residues long. CDR3: CASSVTSADGELFF. DNA for the CDR3: TGTGCCAGCAGCGTAACTAGCGCTGACGGGGAGCTGTTTTTT.

In this sample, this clone turned up once. The CDR3 loop is CASSLGLAAISYEQYF. The CDR3 region has the DNA TGTGCCAGCAGTCTCGGACTAGCGGCTATCTCCTACGAGCAGTACTTC. The rearrangement links TRBV28 to TRBJ2-7; the match to TRBD2 covers 10 bases. V lost 5 bases, J lost 0 bases, and 7 bases stayed unmatched. This CDR3 is built from 16 residues. Germline-derived CDR1 and CDR2 are MDHEN and SYDVKM. Based on the CDR3 plus reference TRBV28 and TRBJ2-7, the full variable domain is DVKVTQSSRYLVKRTGEKVFLECVQDMDHENMFWYRQDPGLGLRLIYFSYDVKMKEKGDIPEGYSVSREKKERFSLILESASTNQTSMYLCASSLGLAAISYEQYFGPGTRLTVT.